The subject of this entry is one T cell receptor beta chain. The read finishes 3 residues shy of the CDR3 end, and the germline J gene is used to complete it. The data were obtained in a study of T cells in women clearing cervical HPV infection. Study at large: Cases: HPV16-related CIN3 or worse on histology, a couple of invasive cancers. Blood came at first lesion visit for cases, post-clearance for controls.

Data came from immunoSEQ multiplex PCR; TCRdb stores just in-frame clones and leaves some out. Its table lists over 15,000 clones. Germline values: CDR1 SNHLY, CDR2 FYNNEI. The trim removed 2 bases at V and 4 bases at J, leaving 8 bases unmatched. CDR3 length equals 16 residues. This receptor was identified in a woman aged 18-69 years with a cervical HPV16 infection that either progressed to CIN3+ or cleared (not recorded which). This chain joins TRBV2 and TRBJ2-4; 7 nucleotides line up with TRBD1. The sequencing input was blood buffy coat. The CDR3 protein is CASSEWGRGKKNIQYF. CDR3 DNA (partial): TGTGCCAGCAGTGAATGGGGCAGGGGGAAGAAAAACATT. The whole variable domain, filled in from reference TRBV2 and TRBJ2-4, reads EPEVTQTPSHQVTQMGQEVILRCVPISNHLYFYWYRQILGQKVEFLVSFYNNEISEKSEIFDDQFSVERPDGSNFTLKIRSTKLEDSAMYFCASSEWGRGKKNIQYFGAGTRLSVL.